The 11 T cell receptor beta chains presented below share a single source sample, sequenced in a study of cytomegalovirus exposure and HLA in healthy donors. 60 Vbeta and 13 Jbeta primers were used in PCR. Sequenced by immunoSEQ multiplex PCR; TCRdb stores in-frame clones only, minus some. Of about 41,000 clones in the sample, roughly 80% are singletons; the top ten hold around 2.5%. The sample consisted of PBMCs. The receptors were gathered from a man aged 45-60 years in good health and CMV-seronegative.

The V and J genes are TRBV27 and TRBJ2-3; TRBD2 aligns across 8 bases. The CDR3 sequence is 16 residues long. Per the germline V gene, CDR1 is MNHEY and CDR2 is SMNVEV (reference sequence). With V trimmed by 0 bases and J by 6 bases, 8 bases remained unmatched. The CDR3 here is CASSLSVGGGWDTQYF. As DNA, the CDR3 is TGTGCCAGCAGTTTATCGGTTGGCGGGGGGTGGGATACGCAGTATTTT.

This clone is a singleton in its sample. CDR3 sequence (DNA): TGTGCCAGCACCCCGGGACTAGCGAGCGATACGCAGTATTTT. The encoded protein is CASTPGLASDTQYF. V usage is TRBV7-2 and J usage is TRBJ2-3; 10 bases are a match to TRBD2. The CDR3 sequence is 14 residues long. With V trimmed by 7 bases and J by 6 bases, 7 bases remained unmatched. The germline V gene encodes CDR1 SGHTA and CDR2 FQGNSA.

V is TRBV7-9 and J is TRBJ1-4; D is ambiguous. Trimming shortened V by 1 base and J by 7 bases, and 10 bases separated the two germline ends. Germline V gene lookup returns CDR1 SEHNR and CDR2 FQNEAQ (reference sequence). The CDR3 totals 14 residues. The CDR3 DNA follows: TGTGCCAGCAGCTTAGGAGGGCTCGGTGAAAAACTGTTTTTT. It specifies CASSLGGLGEKLFF.

This chain connects TRBV28 to TRBJ1-2; tentatively, D is TRBD1 (5 bases). The CDR3 length is 15 residues. In germline, CDR1 is MDHEN, CDR2 SYDVKM. V lost 7 bases, J lost 6 bases, and 21 bases lay in between. The CDR3 sequence is CASTTPRSGAHGYTF. DNA for the CDR3: TGTGCCAGCACCACCCCCCGCTCTGGGGCGCATGGCTACACCTTC.

This clone was seen more than once but under ten times. This sequence joins TRBV5-4 and TRBJ1-3; D call uncertain. CDR3 length equals 16 residues. Germline values: CDR1 SGHNT, CDR2 YYREEE (reference sequence). Trimming took 0 bases from V and 0 from J, leaving 10 bases between them. CDR3: CASSLGQEASGNTIYF. The DNA for the CDR3 is TGTGCCAGCAGCTTGGGGCAGGAGGCCTCTGGAAACACCATATATTTT.

This clone was detected only once. This chain joins TRBV7-3 and TRBJ1-2; 8 bases fit TRBD1. Germline V gives CDR1 SGHTA, CDR2 FQGTGA. This CDR3 has 15 amino acids. The J segment lost 7 bases and the V segment lost 5 bases, leaving 12 bases of the junction unmatched. The CDR3 protein is CASSIPTGAPGGYTF. CDR3 DNA sequence: TGTGCCAGCAGCATACCGACAGGGGCGCCGGGTGGCTACACCTTC. The complete variable domain, with remaining parts taken from reference TRBV7-3 and TRBJ1-2, reads GAGVSQTPSNKVTEKGKYVELRCDPISGHTALYWYRQSLGQGPEFLIYFQGTGAADDSGLPNDRFFAVRPEGSVSTLKIQRTERGDSAVYLCASSIPTGAPGGYTFGSGTRLTVV.

This chain uses TRBV6-5 with TRBJ2-5; 7 bases align to TRBD1. V trimming: 7 bases; J trimming: 5 bases; junction bases outside the gene matches: 10. This CDR3 has 14 residues. Germline V lookup: CDR1 MNHEY, CDR2 SVGAGI. The CDR3 coding sequence is TGTGCCAGCACCGGGACAGATGTTTCGGAGACCCAGTACTTC. This sequence encodes CASTGTDVSETQYF.

The V call is TRBV11-3, the J call TRBJ2-1, with D perhaps matching TRBD2 (6 bases). With 5 bases removed from V and 5 bases from J, the gap between germline ends came to 13 bases. The V gene's germline CDR1 is SGHNT and CDR2 YENEEA. CDR3 length: 14 residues. The CDR3 region has the DNA TGTGCCAGCAGCCCAGGGAGGCAGAACAATGAGCAGTTCTTC. This codes for CASSPGRQNNEQFF. The whole variable domain, remainder taken from reference TRBV11-3 and TRBJ2-1, is EAGVVQSPRYKIIEKKQPVAFWCNPISGHNTLYWYLQNLGQGPELLIRYENEEAVDDSQLPKDRFSAERLKGVDSTLKIQPAELGDSAVYLCASSPGRQNNEQFFGPGTRLTVL.

The chain carries TRBV28 and TRBJ1-2; TRBD1 might be the D (6 bases). V lost 3 bases, J lost 4 bases, and 15 bases lay in between. CDR1 and CDR2 from the germline V gene are MDHEN and SYDVKM. The CDR3 has 15 amino acids. The CDR3 DNA is TGTGCCAGCAGTTTTTCTTCGGGGGGCTTCTATGGCTACACCTTC. Amino acid sequence: CASSFSSGGFYGYTF.

The V call is TRBV2, the J call TRBJ1-1; TRBD1 matches at 9 bases. CDR3 length equals 16 residues. The V gene end was trimmed by 7 bases and the J gene end by 4 bases; junction bases not matched to a gene: 13. CDR1 is SNHLY and CDR2 is FYNNEI in the germline V gene. The CDR3 protein is CASKDWDREVVTEAFF. In DNA form, the CDR3 reads TGTGCCAGCAAAGACTGGGACAGGGAAGTGGTCACTGAAGCTTTCTTT.

The rearrangement joins TRBV18 to TRBJ1-2; weak D call: TRBD1 (5 bases). Germline V lookup: CDR1 KGHSH, CDR2 LQKENI. The CDR3 totals 14 residues. Between the trimmed V and J ends, which lost 3 bases and 8 bases, there was a span of 16 bases. The CDR3 region has the DNA TGTGCCAGCTCACCCCGGTCGGGGGGGTACGGCTACACCTTC. Protein: CASSPRSGGYGYTF.